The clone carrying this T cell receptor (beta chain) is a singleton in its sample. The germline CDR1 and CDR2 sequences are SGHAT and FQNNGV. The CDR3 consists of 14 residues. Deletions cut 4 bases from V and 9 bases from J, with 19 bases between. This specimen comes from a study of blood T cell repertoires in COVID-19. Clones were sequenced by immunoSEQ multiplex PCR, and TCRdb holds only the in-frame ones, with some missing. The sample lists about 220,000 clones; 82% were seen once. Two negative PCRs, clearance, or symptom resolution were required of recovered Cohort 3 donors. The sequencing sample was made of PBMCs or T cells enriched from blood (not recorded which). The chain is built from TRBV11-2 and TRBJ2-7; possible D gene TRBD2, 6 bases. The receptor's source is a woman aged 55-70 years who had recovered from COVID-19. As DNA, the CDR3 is TGTGCCAGCAGCTCTGGGACTCTACTGGATGTGCAGTACTTC. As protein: CASSSGTLLDVQYF.